The 15 T cell receptor beta chains in this list originate from one sample, sequenced in a study of blood T cell repertoires in COVID-19. Here immunoSEQ multiplex PCR was the method, and the copy in TCRdb shows in-frame clones only, minus some. In the table there are hundreds of thousands of clones, about 85% of which are singletons. What was sequenced was peripheral blood. Receptor source: a man aged 18 to 30 with active or convalescent COVID-19.

The chain couples TRBV3-1 (or the pseudogene TRBV3-2) to TRBJ1-2; 8 bases agree with TRBD1. Losses at the gene ends were 3 bases for V and 8 bases for J; bases not matched to a gene: 14. CDR1 and CDR2 from the germline V gene are LGHDT and YNNKEL (reference sequence). The CDR3 totals 16 residues. CDR3 in amino acids: CASSHPMDREVDGYTF. DNA for the CDR3: TGTGCCAGCAGCCACCCAATGGACAGGGAGGTTGACGGCTACACCTTC.

This chain uses TRBV27 with TRBJ1-6, with D possibly being TRBD1 (6 bases). Trimming stripped 0 bases from V and 4 bases from J, with 13 bases between. There are 17 residues in the CDR3. Germline lookup yields CDR1 MNHEY and CDR2 SMNVEV (reference sequence). The CDR3 here is CASSLSPDRRYNSPLHF. The DNA of the CDR3 is TGTGCCAGCAGTTTATCCCCGGACAGAAGATATAATTCACCCCTCCACTTT.

The count of this clone is one. The chain has TRBV11-2 and TRBJ1-1; the match to TRBD1 covers 10 bases. Per germline, CDR1 SGHAT and CDR2 FQNNGV. The J segment lost 12 bases and the V segment lost 6 bases, leaving 7 bases of the junction unmatched. There are 12 residues in the CDR3. The CDR3 region is CASRTPGQGTFF. CDR3 sequence (DNA): TGTGCCAGCAGGACCCCGGGACAGGGGACTTTCTTT.

The DNA of the CDR3 is TGTGCCAGCAGCCCCGGACTCGAAAAACTGTTTTTT. Translated, it gives CASSPGLEKLFF. This chain links TRBV6-5 with TRBJ1-4, with D uncertain. The CDR3 consists of 12 residues. The germline V gene encodes CDR1 MNHEY and CDR2 SVGAGI. The V end was cut by 6 bases, the J end by 8 bases, with 10 bases between.

The genes are TRBV27 and TRBJ2-3; D may be TRBD2 (6 bases). This CDR3 region has 14 residues. V lost 8 bases, J lost 4 bases, and 16 bases lay in between. Germline CDR1 reads MNHEY; CDR2 reads SMNVEV (reference sequence). This CDR3 reads CASSFWGVPDTQYF. CDR3 DNA: TGTGCCAGCTCCTTTTGGGGGGTGCCAGATACGCAGTATTTT.

This chain links TRBV15 with TRBJ2-1; 11 bases agree with TRBD2. Germline V gene sequence: CDR1 LNHNV, CDR2 YYDKDF (reference sequence). The CDR3 runs 16 residues. The J segment lost 4 bases and the V segment lost 4 bases, leaving 6 bases of the junction unmatched. CDR3 loop: CATSIMTSGTYNEQFF. Written as DNA, the CDR3 is TGTGCCACCAGCATCATGACTAGCGGGACATACAATGAGCAGTTCTTC.

This chain uses TRBV10-2 with TRBJ2-2; perhaps TRBD2 as D (6 bases). V lost 3 bases and J 6 bases, leaving 14 bases between the germline ends. Germline V gene sequence: CDR1 WSHSY, CDR2 SAAADI. This CDR3 has 15 amino acids. Here the CDR3 reads CASSEKRVGSGELFF. CDR3 sequence (DNA): TGCGCCAGCAGTGAAAAGCGGGTAGGGTCCGGGGAGCTGTTTTTT.

This clone was seen once. This chain joins TRBV7-9 and TRBJ2-7; TRBD1 might be the D (5 bases). Germline CDR1 is SEHNR and CDR2 is FQNEAQ (reference sequence). The CDR3 length is 14 residues. V gave up 2 bases and J gave up 6 bases, with 14 bases separating them. The CDR3 is CASSLLGVLGEQYF. The CDR3 coding sequence is TGTGCCAGCAGCTTATTAGGGGTTCTTGGCGAGCAGTACTTC.

The chain links TRBV6-4 to TRBJ2-7; 7 positions agree with TRBD2. The junction had 13 bases not matched to a gene; V was cut back by 2 bases and J by 0 bases. The CDR3 loop spans 18 amino acids. Germline V gene lookup returns CDR1 MRHNA and CDR2 SNTAGT. CDR3 loop: CASSDPPLRDYHSYEQYF. The CDR3 DNA follows: TGTGCCAGCAGTGACCCCCCCCTCCGGGACTACCACTCCTACGAGCAGTACTTC.

This clone was detected only once. The chain uses TRBV5-6 and TRBJ1-4, with D possibly matching TRBD1 (6 bases). V was clipped by 4 bases and J by 4 bases, with 17 bases between them. This CDR3 is built from 16 residues. The germline V gene has CDR1 SGHDT and CDR2 YYEEEE. CDR3 residues: CASSLLQQGHNEKLFF. The CDR3 DNA reads as TGTGCCAGCAGCCTTCTTCAACAGGGCCATAATGAAAAACTGTTTTTT.

The V and J genes are TRBV7-2 and TRBJ1-1; 11 positions agree with TRBD1. CDR1 and CDR2 (germline): SGHTA, FQGNSA. This CDR3 region has 15 residues. The V segment lost 5 bases and the J segment 7 bases; nucleotides outside the gene matches: 9. CDR3: CASSLRTGGRDEAFF. In nucleotides, the CDR3 is TGTGCCAGCAGCCTTCGGACAGGGGGCAGGGATGAAGCTTTCTTT.

The chain is built from TRBV15 and TRBJ1-4; D gene uncertain. Germline V CDR1 and CDR2: LNHNV, YYDKDF (reference sequence). This CDR3 contains 15 residues. V was clipped by 1 base and J by 8 bases, with 14 bases between them. The CDR3 sequence: CATSRGEGGNEKLFF. The DNA of the CDR3 is TGTGCCACCAGCAGAGGGGAGGGAGGGAACGAAAAACTGTTTTTT.

This clone has only a few counts. The chain is built from TRBV7-9 and TRBJ2-1; 7 positions agree with TRBD1. Per germline, CDR1 SEHNR and CDR2 FQNEAQ (reference sequence). This CDR3 is 14 amino acids long. V lost 4 bases and J lost 8; bases outside the gene matches: 8. The CDR3 bases are TGTGCCAGCAGCTCGACAGGGCGTGGGCATGAGCAGTTCTTC. Encoded protein: CASSSTGRGHEQFF.

This chain links TRBV27 with TRBJ1-2; 9 bases map to TRBD1. V was pared by 0 bases and J by 1 base, with 0 bases of the junction left unmatched. Germline V gene sequence: CDR1 MNHEY, CDR2 SMNVEV (reference sequence). The CDR3 has 15 residues. DNA for the CDR3: TGTGCCAGCAGTTTATCGGGACAGGGTAACTATGGCTACACCTTC. Its translation: CASSLSGQGNYGYTF.

V gene TRBV9 combines with J gene TRBJ1-4; TRBD1 matches at 9 bases. The CDR3 length is 17 residues. The germline V gene has CDR1 SGDLS and CDR2 YYNGEE. Unmatched junction bases numbered 10, after V lost 3 bases and J lost 4 bases. DNA of the CDR3: TGTGCCAGCAGCGCCGGGACAGGGTTCTTTCTTAATGAAAAACTGTTTTTT. This encodes CASSAGTGFFLNEKLFF.